This note documents a single T cell receptor (beta chain) sequence. The data stem from a study of T cell changes during pregnancy in multiple sclerosis. The V gene's germline CDR1 is SGDLS and CDR2 YYNGEE. J gave up 0 bases and V 2 bases, and 10 bases lay outside the gene matches. The CDR3 loop spans 18 amino acids. Only in-frame clones appear in the TCRdb table, and some are missing; sequencing was by immunoSEQ multiplex PCR. Found here are 55,000 to 85,000 clones, about nine tenths of them singletons; the top ten hold 0.29%. Sample: CD4+ T cells from peripheral blood mononuclear cells, taken after pregnancy. The gene calls are TRBV9 and TRBJ2-3; TRBD2 agrees at 9 bases. This TCR was recovered from a female donor with multiple sclerosis, enrolled in a pregnancy study. The DNA of the CDR3 is TGTGCCAGCAGCGTGGGGATAGCGGGAGACCTAAGCACAGATACGCAGTATTTT. This codes for CASSVGIAGDLSTDTQYF. The full variable domain, rest sourced from reference TRBV9 and TRBJ2-3, is DSGVTQTPKHLITATGQRVTLRCSPRSGDLSVYWYQQSLDQGLQFLIQYYNGEERAKGNILERFSAQQFPDLHSELNLSSLELGDSALYFCASSVGIAGDLSTDTQYFGPGTRLTVL.